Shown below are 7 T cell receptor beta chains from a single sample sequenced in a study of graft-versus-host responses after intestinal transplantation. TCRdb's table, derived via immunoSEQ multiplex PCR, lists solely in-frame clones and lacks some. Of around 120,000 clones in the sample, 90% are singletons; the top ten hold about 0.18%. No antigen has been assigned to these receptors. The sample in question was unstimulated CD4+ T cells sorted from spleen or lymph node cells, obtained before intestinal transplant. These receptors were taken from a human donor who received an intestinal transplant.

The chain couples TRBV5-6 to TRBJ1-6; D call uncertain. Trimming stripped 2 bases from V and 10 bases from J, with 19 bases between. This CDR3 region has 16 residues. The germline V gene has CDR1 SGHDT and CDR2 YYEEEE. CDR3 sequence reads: CASSFGVWRNRSPLHF. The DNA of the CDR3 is TGTGCCAGCAGCTTTGGGGTATGGAGGAATAGGTCACCCCTCCACTTT.

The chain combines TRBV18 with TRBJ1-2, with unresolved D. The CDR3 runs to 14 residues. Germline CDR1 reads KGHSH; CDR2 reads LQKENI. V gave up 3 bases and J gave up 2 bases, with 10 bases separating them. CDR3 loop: CASSPPGRNYGYTF. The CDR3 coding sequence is TGTGCCAGCTCACCCCCTGGCAGGAACTATGGCTACACCTTC.

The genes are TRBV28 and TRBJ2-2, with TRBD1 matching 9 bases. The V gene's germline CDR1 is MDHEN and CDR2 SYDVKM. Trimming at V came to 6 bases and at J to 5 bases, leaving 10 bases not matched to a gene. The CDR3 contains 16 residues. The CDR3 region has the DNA TGTGCCAGCAGGGCACGCGGGACAGGGTGGACCGGGGAGCTGTTTTTT. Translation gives CASRARGTGWTGELFF.

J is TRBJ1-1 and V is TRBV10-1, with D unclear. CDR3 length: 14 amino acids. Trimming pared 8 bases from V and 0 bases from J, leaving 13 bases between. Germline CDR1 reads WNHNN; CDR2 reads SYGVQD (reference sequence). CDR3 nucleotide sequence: TGCGCCAGCTCCCCTGGGAGTATGAACACTGAAGCTTTCTTT. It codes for CASSPGSMNTEAFF.

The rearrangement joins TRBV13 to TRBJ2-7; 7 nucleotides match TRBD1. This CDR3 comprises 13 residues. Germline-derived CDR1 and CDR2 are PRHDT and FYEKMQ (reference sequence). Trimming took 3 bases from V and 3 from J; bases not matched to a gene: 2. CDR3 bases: TGTGCCAGCAGCTTTCACAGGGGCTACGAGCAGTACTTC. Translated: CASSFHRGYEQYF.

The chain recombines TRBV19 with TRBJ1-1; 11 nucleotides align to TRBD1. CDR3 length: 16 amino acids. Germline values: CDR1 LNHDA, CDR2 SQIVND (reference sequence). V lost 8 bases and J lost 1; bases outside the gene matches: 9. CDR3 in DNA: TGTGCCAGTTCTCTTTGGACAGGGGGCGGGAACACTGAAGCTTTCTTT. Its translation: CASSLWTGGGNTEAFF.

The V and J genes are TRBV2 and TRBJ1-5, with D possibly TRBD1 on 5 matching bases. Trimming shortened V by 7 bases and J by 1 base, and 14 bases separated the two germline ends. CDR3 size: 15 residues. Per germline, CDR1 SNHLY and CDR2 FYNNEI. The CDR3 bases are TGTGCCAGCAAGCGACAGACAGAAAGCAATCAGCCCCAGCATTTT. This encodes CASKRQTESNQPQHF.